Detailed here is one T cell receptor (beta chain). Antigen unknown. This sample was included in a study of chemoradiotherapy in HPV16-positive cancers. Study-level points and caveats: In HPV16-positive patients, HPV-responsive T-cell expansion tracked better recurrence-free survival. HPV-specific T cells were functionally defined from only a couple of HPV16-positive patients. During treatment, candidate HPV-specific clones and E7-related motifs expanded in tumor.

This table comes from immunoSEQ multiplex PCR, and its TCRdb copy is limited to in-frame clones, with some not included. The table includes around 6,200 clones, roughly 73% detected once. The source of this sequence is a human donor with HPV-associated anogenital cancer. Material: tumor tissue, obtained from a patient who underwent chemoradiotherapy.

The CDR3 spells CASRGGRVSGNTIYF. CDR3 DNA sequence: TGTGCCAGTAGAGGGGGTCGGGTCTCTGGAAACACCATATATTTT. The chain couples TRBV19 to TRBJ1-3; D is possibly TRBD1 (6 bases). The CDR3 sequence is 15 residues long. In germline, CDR1 is LNHDA, CDR2 SQIVND (reference sequence). V shed 6 bases and J shed 0 bases, with 12 bases lying between them. Based on the CDR3 plus reference TRBV19 and TRBJ1-3, the full variable domain is DGGITQSPKYLFRKEGQNVTLSCEQNLNHDAMYWYRQDPGQGLRLIYYSQIVNDFQKGDIAEGYSVSREKKESFPLTVTSAQKNPTAFYLCASRGGRVSGNTIYFGEGSWLTVV.